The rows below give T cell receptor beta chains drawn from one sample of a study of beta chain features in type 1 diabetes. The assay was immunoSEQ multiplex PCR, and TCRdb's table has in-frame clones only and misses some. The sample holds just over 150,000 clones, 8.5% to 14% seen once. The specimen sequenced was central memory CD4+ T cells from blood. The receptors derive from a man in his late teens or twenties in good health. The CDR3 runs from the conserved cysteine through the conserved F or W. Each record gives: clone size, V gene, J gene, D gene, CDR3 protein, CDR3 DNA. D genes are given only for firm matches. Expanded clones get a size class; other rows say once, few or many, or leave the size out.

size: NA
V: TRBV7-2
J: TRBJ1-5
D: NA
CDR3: CASTLRQYSNQPQHF
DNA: TGTGCCAGCACCCTGAGGCAGTATAGCAATCAGCCCCAGCATTTT

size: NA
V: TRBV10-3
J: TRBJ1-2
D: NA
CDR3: CAISDGGQGYGYTF
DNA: TGTGCCATCAGTGATGGGGGCCAGGGGTATGGCTACACCTTC

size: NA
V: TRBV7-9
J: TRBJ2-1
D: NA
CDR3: CASSPSGAISYNEQFF
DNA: TGTGCCAGCAGCCCCTCGGGGGCTATCTCCTACAATGAGCAGTTCTTC

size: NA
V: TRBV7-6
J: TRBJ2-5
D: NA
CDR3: CASSPPAQQETQYF
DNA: TGTGCCAGCAGCCCCCCAGCACAGCAAGAGACCCAGTACTTC

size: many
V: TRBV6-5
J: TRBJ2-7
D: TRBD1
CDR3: CASSPGQGIYEQYF
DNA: TGTGCCAGCTCCCCGGGACAGGGGATCTACGAGCAGTACTTC

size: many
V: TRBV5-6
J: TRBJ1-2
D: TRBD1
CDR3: CASSLPPGQGTLYGYTF
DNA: TGTGCCAGCAGCTTGCCCCCGGGACAGGGCACCCTCTATGGCTACACCTTC

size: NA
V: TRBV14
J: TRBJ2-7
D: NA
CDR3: CASSLRDAHEQYF
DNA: TGTGCCAGCAGCCTCAGGGACGCCCACGAGCAGTACTTC

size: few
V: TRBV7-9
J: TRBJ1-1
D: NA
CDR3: CASSLGTAGNRDTEAFF
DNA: TGTGCCAGCAGCCTAGGGACGGCGGGCAATAGGGACACTGAAGCTTTCTTT

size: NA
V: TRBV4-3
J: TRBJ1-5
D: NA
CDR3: CASSQNRENNQPQHF
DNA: TGCGCCAGCAGCCAAAACCGGGAAAACAATCAGCCCCAGCATTTT

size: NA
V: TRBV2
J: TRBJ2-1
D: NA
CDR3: CASSVTRPSYNEQFF
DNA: TGTGCCAGCAGTGTTACCAGGCCGAGTTACAATGAGCAGTTCTTC

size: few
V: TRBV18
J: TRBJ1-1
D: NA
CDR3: CASSRSGVNLLEAFF
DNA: TGTGCCAGCTCACGCTCGGGGGTAAATCTACTTGAAGCTTTCTTT

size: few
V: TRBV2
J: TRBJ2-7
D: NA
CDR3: CASSRYEQYF
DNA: TGTGCCAGCAGCAGGTACGAGCAGTACTTC

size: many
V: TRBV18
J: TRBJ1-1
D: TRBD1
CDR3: CASSLGTGGNTEAFF
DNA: TGTGCCAGCTCACTTGGTACAGGGGGCAACACTGAAGCTTTCTTT

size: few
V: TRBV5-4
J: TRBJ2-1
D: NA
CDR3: CASSPDRYNEQFF
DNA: TGTGCCAGCAGCCCGGACCGATACAATGAGCAGTTCTTC

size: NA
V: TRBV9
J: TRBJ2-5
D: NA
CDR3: CASSAFSGSETQYF
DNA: TGTGCCAGCAGCGCGTTCTCTGGCTCAGAGACCCAGTACTTC

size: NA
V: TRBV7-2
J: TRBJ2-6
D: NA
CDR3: CASSFYSGSGANVLTF
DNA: TGTGCCAGCAGCTTCTATTCAGGATCTGGGGCCAACGTCCTGACTTTC

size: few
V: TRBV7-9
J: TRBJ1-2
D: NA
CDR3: CASSLVARGVAGYTF
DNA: TGTGCCAGCAGCTTAGTGGCCAGGGGAGTCGCGGGCTACACCTTC

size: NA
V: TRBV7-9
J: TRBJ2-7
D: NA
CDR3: CASSFMVGGEQYF
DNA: TGTGCCAGCAGCTTTATGGTGGGTGGCGAGCAGTACTTC

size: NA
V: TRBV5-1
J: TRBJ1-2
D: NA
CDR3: CASSLQAGIGYTF
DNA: TGCGCCAGCAGCTTGCAAGCGGGGATTGGCTACACCTTC

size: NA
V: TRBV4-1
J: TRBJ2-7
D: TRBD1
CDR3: CASSQATGTGGYEQYF
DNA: TGCGCCAGCAGCCAAGCCACCGGGACAGGGGGCTACGAGCAGTACTTC

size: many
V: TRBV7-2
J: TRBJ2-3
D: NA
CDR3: CASSLSTGTSYF
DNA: TGTGCCAGCAGCTTAAGTACCGGGACTTCGTATTTT

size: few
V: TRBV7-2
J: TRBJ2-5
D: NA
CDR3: CASKMGGTRETQYF
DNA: TGTGCCAGCAAGATGGGTGGAACCAGAGAGACCCAGTACTTC

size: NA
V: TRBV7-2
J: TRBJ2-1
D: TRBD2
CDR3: CASSLGGNSGRSNEQFF
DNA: TGTGCCAGCAGCTTAGGTGGAAACAGCGGGAGGTCCAATGAGCAGTTCTTC

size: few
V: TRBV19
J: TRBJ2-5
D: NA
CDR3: CASSIMGETQYF
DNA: TGTGCCAGTAGTATTATGGGTGAGACCCAGTACTTC

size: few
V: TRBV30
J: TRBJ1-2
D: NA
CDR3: CAWSLGHNYGYTF
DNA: TGTGCCTGGAGTTTAGGGCATAACTATGGCTACACCTTC

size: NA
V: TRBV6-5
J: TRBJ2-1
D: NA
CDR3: CASSYSHGDNEQFF
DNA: TGTGCCAGCAGTTACTCCCACGGAGACAATGAGCAGTTCTTC

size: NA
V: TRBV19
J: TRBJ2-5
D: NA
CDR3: CASSAMSSKETQYF
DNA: TGTGCCAGTAGTGCGATGAGCTCTAAGGAGACCCAGTACTTC

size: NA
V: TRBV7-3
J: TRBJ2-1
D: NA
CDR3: CASSLTRANNEQFF
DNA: TGTGCCAGCAGCTTAACTAGAGCCAACAATGAGCAGTTCTTC

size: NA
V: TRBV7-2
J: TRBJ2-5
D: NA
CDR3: CASSLVRRNSGTQYF
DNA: TGTGCCAGCAGCTTAGTTCGGAGGAACAGCGGGACCCAGTACTTC

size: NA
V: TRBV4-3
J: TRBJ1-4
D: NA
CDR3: CASSQDLGVNEKLFF
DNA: TGCGCCAGCAGCCAAGATCTGGGGGTTAATGAAAAACTGTTTTTT

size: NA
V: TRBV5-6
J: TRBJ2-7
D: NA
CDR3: CASSFQAYEQYF
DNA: TGTGCCAGCAGCTTCCAGGCCTACGAGCAGTACTTC

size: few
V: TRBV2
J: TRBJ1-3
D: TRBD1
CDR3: CASRGTVGNTIYF
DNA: TGTGCCAGCAGGGGGACAGTTGGAAACACCATATATTTT

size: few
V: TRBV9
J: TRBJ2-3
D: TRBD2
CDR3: CASSFKREGTQYF
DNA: TGTGCCAGCAGCTTCAAGCGGGAGGGTACGCAGTATTTT

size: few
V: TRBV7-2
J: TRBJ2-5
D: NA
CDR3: CASSVLKETQYF
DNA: TGTGCCAGCAGCGTACTAAAAGAGACCCAGTACTTC

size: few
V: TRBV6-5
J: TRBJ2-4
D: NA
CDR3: CASTLDQVKNIQYF
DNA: TGTGCCAGCACCCTGGATCAGGTCAAAAACATTCAGTACTTC

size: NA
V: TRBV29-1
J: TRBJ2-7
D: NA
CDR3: CSVQRPSGPYEQYF
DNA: TGCAGCGTTCAACGCCCAAGCGGGCCCTACGAGCAGTACTTC

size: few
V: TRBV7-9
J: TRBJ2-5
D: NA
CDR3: CASARETQYF
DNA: TGTGCCAGCGCGCGGGAGACCCAGTACTTC

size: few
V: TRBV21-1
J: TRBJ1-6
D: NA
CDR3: CASSKEVRWDRGYLYNSPLHF
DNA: TGTGCCAGCAGCAAAGAAGTTCGATGGGACAGGGGGTACTTATACAATTCACCCCTCCACTTT

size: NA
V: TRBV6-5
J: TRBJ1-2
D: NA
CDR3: CASSSWNGYTF
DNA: TGTGCCAGCAGTTCTTGGAATGGCTACACCTTC

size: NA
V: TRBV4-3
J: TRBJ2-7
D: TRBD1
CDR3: CASSQEPGQGGYEQYF
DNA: TGCGCCAGCAGCCAAGAACCGGGACAGGGTGGCTACGAGCAGTACTTC

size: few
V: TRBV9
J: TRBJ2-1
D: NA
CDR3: CASSVEGREQFF
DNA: TGTGCCAGCAGCGTAGAAGGTCGGGAGCAGTTCTTC

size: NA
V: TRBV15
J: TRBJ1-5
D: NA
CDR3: CATSRERASYSNQPQHF
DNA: TGTGCAACCAGCAGAGAAAGGGCATCTTATAGCAATCAGCCCCAGCATTTT

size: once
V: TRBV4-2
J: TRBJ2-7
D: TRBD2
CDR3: CASSQSSGKSSYEQYF
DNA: TGTGCCAGCAGCCAATCTAGCGGAAAGAGCTCCTACGAGCAGTACTTC

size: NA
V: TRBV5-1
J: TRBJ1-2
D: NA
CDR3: CASRSRIDYGYTF
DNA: TGCGCCAGCAGGTCCAGGATTGACTATGGCTACACCTTC

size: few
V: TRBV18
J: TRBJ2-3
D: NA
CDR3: CASSPGLDTQYF
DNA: TGTGCCAGCTCACCGGGCCTCGATACGCAGTATTTT

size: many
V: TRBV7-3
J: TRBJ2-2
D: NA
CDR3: CASSFAGTSNTGELFF
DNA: TGTGCCAGCAGCTTTGCCGGGACATCGAACACCGGGGAGCTGTTTTTT

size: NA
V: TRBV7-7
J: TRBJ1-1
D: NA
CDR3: CASSLQMNTEAFF
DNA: TGTGCTAGCAGCTTACAGATGAACACTGAAGCTTTCTTT

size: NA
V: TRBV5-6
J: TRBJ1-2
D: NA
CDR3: CASSLWAAVTF
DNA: TGTGCCAGCAGCTTGTGGGCAGCGGTAACCTTC

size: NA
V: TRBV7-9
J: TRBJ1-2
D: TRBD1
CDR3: CASSFPTGGYGYTF
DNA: TGTGCCAGCAGCTTCCCGACAGGGGGCTATGGCTACACCTTC

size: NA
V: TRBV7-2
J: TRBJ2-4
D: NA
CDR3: CASSYTEGNIQYF
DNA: TGTGCCAGCAGCTACACAGAGGGGAACATTCAGTACTTC

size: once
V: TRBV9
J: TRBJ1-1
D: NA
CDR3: CASSVGVTALGYTEAFF
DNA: TGTGCCAGCAGCGTAGGGGTAACGGCGCTGGGGTACACTGAAGCTTTCTTT

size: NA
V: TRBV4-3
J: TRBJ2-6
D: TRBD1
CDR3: CASSLTPLGQGASSGANVLTF
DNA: TGCGCCAGCAGCCTGACCCCCCTCGGACAGGGAGCTTCCTCTGGGGCCAACGTCCTGACTTTC

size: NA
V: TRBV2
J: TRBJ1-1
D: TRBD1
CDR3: CASGLDRVVGTEAFF
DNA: TGTGCCAGCGGACTGGACAGGGTGGTGGGCACTGAAGCTTTCTTT

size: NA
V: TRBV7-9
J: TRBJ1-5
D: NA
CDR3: CASSSLEGMPQHF
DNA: TGTGCCAGCAGCTCCTTGGAGGGTATGCCCCAGCATTTT

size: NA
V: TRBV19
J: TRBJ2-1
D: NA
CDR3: CASSIRHEQFF
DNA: TGTGCCAGTAGTATAAGGCATGAGCAGTTCTTC

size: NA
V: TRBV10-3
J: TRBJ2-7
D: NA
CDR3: CAISVNDYEQYF
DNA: TGTGCCATCAGTGTAAACGACTACGAGCAGTACTTC

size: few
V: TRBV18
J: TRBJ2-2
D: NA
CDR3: CASSPDINTGELFF
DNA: TGTGCCAGCTCACCTGACATAAACACCGGGGAGCTGTTTTTT

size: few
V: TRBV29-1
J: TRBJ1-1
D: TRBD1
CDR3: CSVNRGHTEAFF
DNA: TGCAGCGTTAACAGGGGGCACACTGAAGCTTTCTTT

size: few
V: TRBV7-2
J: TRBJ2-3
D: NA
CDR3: CASSFDRRTDTQYF
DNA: TGTGCCAGCAGCTTCGACAGACGCACAGATACGCAGTATTTT